The 19 T cell receptor beta chains given below trace back to one sample, sequenced in a study of neurological immune-mediated disorders. Each CDR3 protein gets one entry after TCRdb re-called the 5' RACE reads with MiXCR. Of tens of thousands of distinct CDR3 sequences listed, around 4% are singletons. The specimen sequenced was PBMCs. The source of these receptors is a man in his sixties with multiple sclerosis.

As to this clonotype: At one end, the junction sequence differs from germline, possibly due to a read error. V is TRBV20-1 and J is TRBJ2-1, with D unclear. The CDR3 has 15 residues. The germline V gene has CDR1 DFQATT and CDR2 SNEGSKA (reference sequence). The DNA of the CDR3 is TGTAGTGCACCTGACCCACTCGCTTCCCACAATGAGCAGTTCTTC. Its translation is CSAPDPLASHNEQFF.

The sample holds many counts of this clonotype. The chain has TRBV11-2 and TRBJ1-2; D is ambiguous. Germline V gives CDR1 SGHAT, CDR2 FQNNGV. Trimming removed 1 base from V and 7 bases from J, with 10 bases in between. The CDR3 length is 13 residues. This chain's CDR3 is CASSLGLGLGYTF. The DNA of the CDR3 is TGTGCCAGCAGCTTAGGACTAGGGCTTGGCTACACCTTC. Filled out from reference TRBV11-2 and TRBJ1-2, the complete variable domain reads EAGVAQSPRYKIIEKRQSVAFWCNPISGHATLYWYQQILGQGPKLLIQFQNNGVVDDSQLPKDRFSAERLKGVDSTLKIQPAKLEDSAVYLCASSLGLGLGYTFGSGTRLTVV.

This clonotype was seen ten or more times. V gene TRBV20-1 combines with J gene TRBJ2-7; 11 nucleotides align to TRBD1. Germline trimming cut 6 bases from V and 4 bases from J; bases unmatched to any gene: 14. CDR3 length: 16 amino acids. The V gene's germline CDR1 is DFQATT and CDR2 SNEGSKA (reference sequence). CDR3 sequence (DNA): TGCAGTGCGGACAGGGGGCCAAGCGGGAAGTTGTACGAGCAGTACTTC. Translated, it gives CSADRGPSGKLYEQYF.

The table lists this clonotype with many counts. This chain uses TRBV20-1 with TRBJ2-1; 7 nucleotides align to TRBD1. Germline-derived CDR1 and CDR2 are DFQATT and SNEGSKA (reference sequence). The CDR3 is made up of 12 amino acids. The CDR3: CGYRGSYNEQFF. CDR3 DNA sequence: TGCGGATACAGGGGCTCCTACAATGAGCAGTTCTTC.

In this sample, this clonotype turned up a few times. This chain connects TRBV25-1 to TRBJ1-4; 8 bases fit TRBD1. Germline V gives CDR1 MGHDK, CDR2 SYGVNS. The trim removed 6 bases at V and 8 bases at J, leaving 5 bases unmatched. The CDR3 has 13 residues. The CDR3 reads CASRDRVSEKLFF. CDR3 sequence (DNA): TGTGCCAGCAGGGACAGGGTGAGCGAAAAACTGTTTTTT. Full variable domain (outside the CDR3, taken from reference TRBV25-1 and TRBJ1-4): EADIYQTPRYLVIGTGKKITLECSQTMGHDKMYWYQQDPGMELHLIHYSYGVNSTEKGDLSSESTVSRIRTEHFPLTLESARPSHTSQYLCASRDRVSEKLFFGSGTQLSVL.

The sample holds many counts of this clonotype. The rearrangement joins TRBV20-1 to TRBJ2-1, with D hard to call. The germline V and J ends were trimmed by 3 bases and 6 bases, with 15 bases remaining between them. CDR3 size: 14 residues. Germline CDR1 and CDR2: DFQATT and SNEGSKA (reference sequence). DNA of the CDR3: TGCAGTGCTAGTCCCCCGACCCGCCCCAATGAGCAGTTCTTC. Protein product: CSASPPTRPNEQFF.

At least ten counts were recorded for this clonotype. One end of the junction is discordant with germline, which a read error may explain. This sequence joins TRBV9 and TRBJ2-7; 13 positions agree with TRBD2. Germline V gene sequence: CDR1 SGDLS, CDR2 YYNGEE. The CDR3 covers 14 residues. The CDR3 loop reads CASSVGLAGPLQHF. In DNA, the CDR3 is TGTGCCAGCAGCGTGGGACTAGCGGGACCGCTTCAGCACTTC.

The CDR3 spells CASSPRGAYQETQYF. The CDR3 DNA is TGTGCCAGCAGTCCGCGGGGGGCTTACCAAGAGACCCAGTACTTC. The rearrangement links TRBV12-3 or TRBV12-4 to TRBJ2-5, with 8 bases aligning to TRBD2. The CDR3 extends over 15 amino acids. V trimming: 5 bases; J trimming: 0 bases; junction bases outside the gene matches: 5.

This clonotype came up many times. This chain's CDR3 is CASSRDSQEAFF. In nucleotides, the CDR3 is TGCGCCAGCAGCCGGGACAGTCAAGAAGCTTTCTTT. The chain carries TRBV5-1 and TRBJ1-1, with 7 bases aligning to TRBD1. Looked up from germline, CDR1 is SGHRS and CDR2 is YFSETQ. The CDR3 spans 12 residues. With 4 bases clipped from V and 8 bases from J, the junction kept 5 bases outside the gene matches. The full variable domain, with the rest looked up from reference TRBV5-1 and TRBJ1-1, is KAGVTQTPRYLIKTRGQQVTLSCSPISGHRSVSWYQQTPGQGLQFLFEYFSETQRNKGNFPGRFSGRQFSNSRSEMNVSTLELGDSALYLCASSRDSQEAFFGQGTRLTVV.

The sample holds many counts of this clonotype. The chain couples TRBV20-1 to TRBJ2-7, with 7 nucleotides matching TRBD2. V shed 3 bases and J 9 bases; nucleotides not matched to a gene: 26. The CDR3 loop spans 18 amino acids. The germline V gene encodes CDR1 DFQATT and CDR2 SNEGSKA (reference sequence). CDR3 region: CSARDYQSSLGGESVQYF. CDR3 DNA sequence: TGCAGTGCTAGGGACTACCAATCTAGCCTTGGGGGGGAGTCGGTGCAGTACTTC.

This clonotype was seen ten or more times. The chain couples TRBV20-1 to TRBJ2-5; no clear D. The germline gives CDR1 DFQATT, CDR2 SNEGSKA (reference sequence). Between the trimmed V and J ends, which lost 3 bases and 1 base, there was a span of 3 bases. The CDR3 covers 11 residues. The CDR3 DNA sequence: TGCAGTGCTAGTTCCCAAGAGACCCAGTACTTC. Translating it yields CSASSQETQYF.

This clonotype occurred many times. The chain uses TRBV5-1 and TRBJ2-2; D is unresolved. With 6 bases removed from V and 4 bases from J, the gap between germline ends came to 7 bases. This CDR3 contains 12 residues. Germline CDR1 and CDR2: SGHRS and YFSETQ. CDR3 sequence: CASMVRTGELFF. CDR3 in DNA: TGCGCCAGCATGGTTCGCACCGGGGAGCTGTTTTTT.

Ten or more counts support this clonotype. The rearrangement uses TRBV29-1 and TRBJ1-1; D might be TRBD1 (5 bases). The CDR3 covers 14 residues. Germline lookup yields CDR1 SQVTM and CDR2 ANQGSEA. V was pared by 5 bases and J by 1 base, with 14 bases between. The CDR3 loop is CSVRDAGRNTEAFF. For the CDR3, the DNA is TGCAGCGTTCGGGACGCAGGGCGGAACACTGAAGCTTTCTTT.

This clonotype was detected ten times or more. The chain combines TRBV5-1 with TRBJ2-3, with a weak D call TRBD2 (5 bases). The CDR3 extends over 13 amino acids. Per germline, CDR1 SGHRS and CDR2 YFSETQ. Trimming stripped 3 bases from V and 6 bases from J, with 11 bases between. CDR3 DNA: TGCGCCAGCAGCTACCGGGGTCTTGATACGCAGTATTTT. Protein sequence: CASSYRGLDTQYF.

This clonotype was seen many times. CDR3 DNA: TGTGCCAGCAGCTTACAGTCGATAGGGACAGATACGCAGTATTTT. Protein sequence: CASSLQSIGTDTQYF. The J gene is TRBJ2-3, the V gene TRBV7-2; D gene ambiguous. Trimming left V 2 bases short and J 3 bases short, with 12 bases between. The CDR3 totals 15 residues. Germline V gene data show CDR1 as SGHTA and CDR2 as FQGNSA.

This clonotype was counted many times. This sequence joins TRBV29-1 and TRBJ1-1, with TRBD1 as a possible D gene (5 bases). The germline V gene encodes CDR1 SQVTM and CDR2 ANQGSEA. This CDR3 spans 13 amino acids. Trimming removed 2 bases at V and 3 bases at J, with 10 bases between. The CDR3 here is CSVEPDSYTEAFF. The CDR3 nucleotides read TGCAGCGTTGAACCCGACAGCTACACTGAAGCTTTCTTT. Drawing the rest from reference TRBV29-1 and TRBJ1-1, the complete variable domain is SAVISQKPSRDICQRGTSLTIQCQVDSQVTMMFWYRQQPGQSLTLIATANQGSEATYESGFVIDKFPISRPNLTFSTLTVSNMSPEDSSIYLCSVEPDSYTEAFFGQGTRLTVV.

This clonotype occurred many times. The chain uses TRBV29-1 and TRBJ1-2; D is undetermined. Trimming shortened V by 5 bases and J by 4 bases, and 5 bases separated the two germline ends. The length of the CDR3 is 10 residues. The germline CDR1 and CDR2 sequences are SQVTM and ANQGSEA. This CDR3 reads CSVSSYGYTF. The CDR3, as DNA: TGCAGCGTTTCCAGCTATGGCTACACCTTC.

Comments on this clonotype: A much more abundant neighbour one base away suggests this may be a read error. The CDR3: CASRDRGKTIYF. For the CDR3, the DNA is TGTGCCAGCAGGGACAGGGGAAAAACCATATATTTT. V usage is TRBV28 and J usage is TRBJ1-3, with 9 positions matching TRBD1. The germline V gene has CDR1 MDHEN and CDR2 SYDVKM. The CDR3 extends over 12 amino acids.

This clonotype has at least ten counts. The chain links TRBV10-3 to TRBJ1-1; maybe TRBD1 (5 bases). Germline CDR1 and CDR2: ENHRY and SYGVKD. The CDR3 is 13 amino acids. V was pared by 7 bases and J by 1 base, with 10 bases between. CDR3 nucleotides: TGTGCCATCACCCCGACAGCGAACACTGAAGCTTTCTTT. Its protein is CAITPTANTEAFF.